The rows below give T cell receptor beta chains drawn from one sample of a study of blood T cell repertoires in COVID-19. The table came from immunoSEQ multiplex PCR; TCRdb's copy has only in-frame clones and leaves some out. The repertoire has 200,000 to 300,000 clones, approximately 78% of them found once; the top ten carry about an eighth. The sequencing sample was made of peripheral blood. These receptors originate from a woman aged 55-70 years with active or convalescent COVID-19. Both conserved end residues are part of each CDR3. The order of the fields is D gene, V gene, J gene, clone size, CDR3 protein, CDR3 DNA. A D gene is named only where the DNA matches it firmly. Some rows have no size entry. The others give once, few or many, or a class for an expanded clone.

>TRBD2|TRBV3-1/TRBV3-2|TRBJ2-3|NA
CASSRLAGTDTQYF
TGTGCCAGCAGCCGACTAGCGGGGACAGATACGCAGTATTTT
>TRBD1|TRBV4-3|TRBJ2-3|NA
CASSQASGTGGYTQYF
TGCGCCAGCAGCCAAGCCTCCGGGACAGGGGGCTATACGCAGTATTTT
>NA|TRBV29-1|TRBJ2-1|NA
CSVEDNRNEQFF
TGCAGCGTTGAGGACAATCGGAATGAGCAGTTCTTC
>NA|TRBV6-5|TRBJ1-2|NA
CASSYSGRGRDGYTF
TGTGCCAGCAGTTACTCGGGCAGGGGCCGAGACGGCTACACCTTC
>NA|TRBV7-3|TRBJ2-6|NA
CASSPSGEGSGANVLTF
TGTGCCAGCAGCCCCTCAGGGGAGGGCTCTGGGGCCAACGTCCTGACTTTC
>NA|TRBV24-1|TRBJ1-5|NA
CATSDLNVGRGQPQHF
TGTGCCACCAGTGATTTGAATGTGGGCAGGGGACAGCCCCAGCATTTT
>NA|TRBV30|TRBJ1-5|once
CAWTRGSNQPQHF
TGTGCCTGGACCAGGGGTAGCAATCAGCCCCAGCATTTT
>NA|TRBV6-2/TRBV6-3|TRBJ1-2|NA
CASSRADNYGYTF
TGTGCCAGCAGCCGGGCTGACAACTATGGCTACACCTTC
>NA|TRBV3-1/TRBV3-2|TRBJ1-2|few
CASSQDLGVMGYGYTF
TGTGCCAGCAGCCAAGATCTAGGAGTGATGGGCTATGGCTACACCTTC
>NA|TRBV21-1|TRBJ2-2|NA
CASSKDGYGLAGKNSTGELFF
TGTGCCAGCAGCAAAGATGGATATGGACTAGCGGGGAAGAACTCCACCGGGGAGCTGTTTTTT
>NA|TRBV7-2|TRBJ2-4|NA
CASSSGVAKNIQYF
TGTGCCAGCAGCTCAGGGGTAGCCAAAAACATTCAGTACTTC
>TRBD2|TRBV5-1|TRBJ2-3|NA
CASSLAVDSGTDTQYF
TGCGCCAGCAGCTTGGCCGTGGATAGCGGGACAGATACGCAGTATTTT
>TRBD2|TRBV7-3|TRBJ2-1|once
CASSRGHSGGISNEQFF
TGTGCCAGCAGCCGAGGCCATAGCGGGGGAATAAGCAATGAGCAGTTCTTC
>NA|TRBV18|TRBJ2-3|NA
CASSPMEVDTQYF
TGTGCCAGCTCACCAATGGAGGTGGATACGCAGTATTTT
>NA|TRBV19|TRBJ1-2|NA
CASSIARRRNGYTF
TGTGCCAGTAGTATAGCGCGGCGTCGGAATGGCTACACCTTC
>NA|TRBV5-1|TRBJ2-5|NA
CASSFGGGVETQYF
TGCGCCAGCAGCTTTGGGGGGGGCGTAGAGACCCAGTACTTC
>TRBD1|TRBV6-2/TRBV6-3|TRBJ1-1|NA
CASRYRSARDRENTEAFF
TGTGCCAGCAGGTACAGATCGGCCCGGGACAGGGAGAACACTGAAGCTTTCTTT
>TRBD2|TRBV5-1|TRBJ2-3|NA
CARSREGGTTDTQYF
TGCGCCCGCAGCCGGGAGGGGGGGACGACAGATACGCAGTATTTT
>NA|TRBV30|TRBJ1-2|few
CAWSVTGRDGYTF
TGTGCCTGGAGTGTAACGGGGCGGGACGGCTACACCTTC
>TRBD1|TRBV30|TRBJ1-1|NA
CAWVGQLNTEAFF
TGTGCCTGGGTGGGACAGCTGAACACTGAAGCTTTCTTT
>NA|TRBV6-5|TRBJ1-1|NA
CASSLQVNTEAFF
TGTGCCAGCAGTCTCCAGGTAAACACTGAAGCTTTCTTT
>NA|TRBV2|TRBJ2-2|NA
CASSPRTASNTGELFF
TGTGCCAGCAGCCCCCGGACAGCTTCGAACACCGGGGAGCTGTTTTTT
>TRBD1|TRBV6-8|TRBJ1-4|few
CASSYRGQGEDEKLFF
TGTGCCAGCAGTTATCGGGGACAGGGGGAAGATGAAAAACTGTTTTTT
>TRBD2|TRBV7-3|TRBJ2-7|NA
CASSTTAGGTYEQYF
TGTGCCAGCAGCACTACGGCGGGGGGAACCTACGAGCAGTACTTC
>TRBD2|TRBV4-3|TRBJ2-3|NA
CASSRSVAGELTDTQYF
TGCGCCAGCAGCCGTTCAGTAGCGGGGGAGCTCACAGATACGCAGTATTTT
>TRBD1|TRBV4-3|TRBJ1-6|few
CASSQEGQGVSPLHF
TGCGCCAGCAGCCAAGAAGGGCAGGGGGTGTCCCCCCTCCACTTT
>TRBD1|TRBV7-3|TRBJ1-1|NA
CASSPTGARGTEAFF
TGTGCCAGCAGCCCAACAGGGGCGAGGGGGACTGAAGCTTTCTTT
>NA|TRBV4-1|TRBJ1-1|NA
CASSRERTGLAEAFF
TGCGCCAGCAGCCGGGAGAGGACGGGCCTGGCTGAAGCTTTCTTT
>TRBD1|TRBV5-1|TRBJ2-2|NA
CASSSTGGWDTGELFF
TGCGCCAGCAGCTCCACAGGGGGCTGGGACACCGGGGAGCTGTTTTTT
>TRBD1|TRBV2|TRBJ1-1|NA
CASSEYPTGGGSWHTEAFF
TGTGCCAGCAGTGAGTACCCGACAGGGGGGGGCTCATGGCACACTGAAGCTTTCTTT
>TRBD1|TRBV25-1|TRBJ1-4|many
CASSRTGSREKLFF
TGTGCCAGCAGTAGGACAGGGTCAAGGGAAAAACTGTTTTTT
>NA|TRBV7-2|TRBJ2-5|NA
CASSLEGYGAPGETQYF
TGTGCCAGCAGCTTAGAAGGGTATGGGGCGCCCGGGGAGACCCAGTACTTC
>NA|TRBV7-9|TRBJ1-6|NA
CASSLGGLGNSPLHF
TGTGCCAGCAGCTTAGGGGGGCTCGGGAATTCACCCCTCCACTTT
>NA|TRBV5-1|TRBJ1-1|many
CASSLLGLTGGIAEAFF
TGCGCCAGCAGCCTTTTGGGCCTGACGGGGGGAATAGCTGAAGCTTTCTTT
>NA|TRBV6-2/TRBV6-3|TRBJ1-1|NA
CASSQQGRVTEAFF
TGTGCCAGCAGTCAGCAGGGGCGAGTTACTGAAGCTTTCTTT
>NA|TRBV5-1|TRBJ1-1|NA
CASSLGGQWAEAFF
TGCGCCAGCAGCTTGGGAGGGCAGTGGGCTGAAGCTTTCTTT
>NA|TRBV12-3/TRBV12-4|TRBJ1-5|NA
CASSFSGNQPQHF
TGTGCCAGCAGTTTTTCGGGCAATCAGCCCCAGCATTTT
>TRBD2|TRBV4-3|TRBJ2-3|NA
CASSYGGALDTQYF
TGCGCCAGCAGCTACGGGGGGGCCTTAGATACGCAGTATTTT
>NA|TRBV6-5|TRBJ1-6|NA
CASSRNRNRDSPLHF
TGTGCCAGCAGCCGAAACCGAAACAGGGACTCACCCCTCCACTTT
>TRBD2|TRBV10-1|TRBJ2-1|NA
CASSFTSGGAEEQFF
TGCGCCAGCAGTTTTACTAGCGGGGGGGCCGAAGAGCAGTTCTTC
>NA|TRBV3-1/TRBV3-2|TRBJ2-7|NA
CASSQGSGTASYEQYF
TGTGCCAGCAGCCAAGGGTCCGGGACTGCATCCTACGAGCAGTACTTC
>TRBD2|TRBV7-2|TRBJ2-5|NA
CASSLRRAISSGGAETQYF
TGTGCCAGCAGCCTGCGGCGCGCAATATCCAGCGGGGGGGCCGAGACCCAGTACTTC
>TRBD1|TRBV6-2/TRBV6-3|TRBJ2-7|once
CASSYGQGVYEQYF
TGTGCCAGCAGTTACGGCCAGGGGGTGTACGAGCAGTACTTC
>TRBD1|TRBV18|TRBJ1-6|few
CASSPDRARGSPLHF
TGTGCCAGCTCACCAGACAGGGCTCGGGGGTCACCCCTCCACTTT
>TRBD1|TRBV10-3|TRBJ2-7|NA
CAISVDRGGQYF
TGTGCCATCAGTGTGGACAGGGGTGGGCAGTACTTC
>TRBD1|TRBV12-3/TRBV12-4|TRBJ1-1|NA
CASTQTGRTEAFF
TGTGCCAGCACCCAGACAGGGAGGACTGAAGCTTTCTTT
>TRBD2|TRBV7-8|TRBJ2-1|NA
CASSLRLARGINEQFF
TGTGCCAGCAGCTTAAGACTAGCGCGAGGGATCAATGAGCAGTTCTTC
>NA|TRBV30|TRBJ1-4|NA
CAWSGARGTGEKLFF
TGTGCCTGGAGTGGAGCTCGAGGAACGGGTGAAAAACTGTTTTTT
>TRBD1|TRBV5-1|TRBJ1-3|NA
CASSLGQGAGNTIYF
TGCGCCAGCAGCCTCGGACAGGGGGCTGGAAACACCATATATTTT
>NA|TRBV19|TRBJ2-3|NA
CASSNRAISDTQYF
TGTGCCAGTAGTAACAGGGCAATTTCAGATACGCAGTATTTT
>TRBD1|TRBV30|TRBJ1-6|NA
CAWSSPTGGAYSPLHF
TGTGCCTGGAGTTCGCCGACAGGGGGCGCTTACTCACCCCTCCACTTT
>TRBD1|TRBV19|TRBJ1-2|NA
CASSLGTGVLYGYTF
TGTGCCAGTAGCCTCGGGACAGGAGTACTCTATGGCTACACCTTC